This T cell receptor beta chain was documented in a study of T cell responses to AZD1222 COVID-19 vaccine. As for this clone: Its target is not known.

TCRdb's table, derived via immunoSEQ multiplex PCR, lists solely in-frame clones and lacks some. The repertoire holds some 130,000 clones, with nearly 95% as singletons. Points from the study as a whole: Per reports, nearly half of all spike-specific TCRs target regions that are unmutated in variants.

Trimming removed 5 bases at V and 3 bases at J, with 13 bases between. The CDR3 loop spans 14 amino acids. Germline assignment: CDR1 MNHEY and CDR2 SVGAGI. This specimen was peripheral blood, taken on day 0 of AZD1222 vaccination. This TCR derives from an adult in good health. J is TRBJ1-1 and V is TRBV6-5; D perhaps matches TRBD1 (5 bases). CDR3 sequence reads: CASSLVLGDTEAFF. CDR3 sequence (DNA): TGTGCCAGCAGTCTGGTTTTGGGGGACACTGAAGCTTTCTTT.